The rows below give T cell receptor beta chains drawn from one sample of a study of patients and donors after allogeneic stem cell transplantation. A single record per CDR3 protein comes from TCRdb applying MiXCR to the RT-PCR reads. The sample holds some 960,000 distinct CDR3 sequences, roughly 18% seen once. The sequenced material came from blood, either unsorted or a sorted T cell fraction (not recorded which). The receptor source for this set is a human donor who was either an allogeneic HSCT recipient or a stem cell or donor lymphocyte infusion donor (not recorded which). It is not recorded whose cells these are; they may come from a transplant donor. Both conserved end residues are part of each CDR3. The order of the fields is V gene, D gene, clone size, J gene, CDR3 DNA, CDR3 protein. D genes are given only for firm matches. Not every row has a clone size; where given, it reads once, few, many or a size class.

>TRBV13|NA|NA|TRBJ2-3
TGTGCCAGCAGCTTAAGGCGTTCGGGTTATGACACAGATACGCAGTATTTT
CASSLRRSGYDTDTQYF
>TRBV6-2/TRBV6-3|NA|NA|TRBJ2-7
TGTGCCAGCAGTTACTTGGCAGGGAAGGGCTACGAGCAGTACTTC
CASSYLAGKGYEQYF
>TRBV3-1|NA|NA|TRBJ1-2
TGTGCCAGCAGCCAAGGGACAGCTATTAACTATGGCTACACCTTC
CASSQGTAINYGYTF
>TRBV15|TRBD2|NA|TRBJ2-1
TGTGCCACCAGCAGGGCCCTAGCGGGAGGCGGGAATGAGCAGTTCTTC
CATSRALAGGGNEQFF
>TRBV24-1|TRBD2|NA|TRBJ2-1
TGTGCCACCAGTGAATCTGGACTAGCCTTTGGGAATGAGCAGTTCTTC
CATSESGLAFGNEQFF
>TRBV9|NA|NA|TRBJ1-6
TGTGCCAGCAGCGTTGCTCCTACAGGGACTAATTCACCCCTCCACTTT
CASSVAPTGTNSPLHF
>TRBV7-2|TRBD2|NA|TRBJ2-7
TGTGCCAGCAGCTCCATAGCGGGGGGACGTTACGAGCAGTACTTC
CASSSIAGGRYEQYF
>TRBV4-3|NA|few|TRBJ1-6
TGCGCCAGCAGCCAAGATGCCTATTCACCCCTCCACTTT
CASSQDAYSPLHF
>TRBV6-1|NA|NA|TRBJ1-6
TGTGCCAGCCTGACGGGCTATAATTCACCCCTCCACTTT
CASLTGYNSPLHF
>TRBV7-9|NA|NA|TRBJ2-7
TGTGCCAGCAGCGCATCAGCAGGGGTAGAGCAGTACTTC
CASSASAGVEQYF
>TRBV4-2|NA|few|TRBJ1-5
TGTGCCAGCAGCCAAGATCCAGGGCAACATCAGCCCCAGCATTTT
CASSQDPGQHQPQHF
>TRBV20-1|NA|few|TRBJ1-2
TGCAGTGCTTCATATGGCTACACCTTC
CSASYGYTF
>TRBV12-3/TRBV12-4|TRBD1|NA|TRBJ1-4
TGTGCCAGCAGTCGCGGACAGGGGGCTGAGGATGAAAAACTGTTTTTT
CASSRGQGAEDEKLFF
>TRBV6-2/TRBV6-3|NA|NA|TRBJ1-2
TGTGCCAGCAGTTACAAGGGTCGCTACACCTTC
CASSYKGRYTF
>TRBV30|NA|NA|TRBJ1-6
TGTGCTTGCCTGAGACAGTATAATTCACCCCTCCACTTT
CACLRQYNSPLHF
>TRBV20-1|NA|few|TRBJ2-5
TGCAGTGCTAGAGACTCGGATCGGCGGGGCCAGTACTTC
CSARDSDRRGQYF
>TRBV29-1|TRBD2|NA|TRBJ2-3
TGCAGCGTTCCAATCCCCATAGCGGGGGGTCAAGATACGCAGTATTTT
CSVPIPIAGGQDTQYF
>TRBV6-2/TRBV6-3|NA|NA|TRBJ1-4
TGTGCCAGCAGGACAGGTCCGTCCGGCCGTGAAAAACTGTTTTTT
CASRTGPSGREKLFF
>TRBV12-3/TRBV12-4|NA|NA|TRBJ1-2
TGTGCCAGCAGTTTATCCTACAGGGCTTTTAGGTATGGCTACACCTTC
CASSLSYRAFRYGYTF
>TRBV9|NA|few|TRBJ2-3
TGTGCCAGCAGCGTAGAAGGGGCGATTTCTAGCACAGATACGCAGTATTTT
CASSVEGAISSTDTQYF
>TRBV5-1|TRBD1|NA|TRBJ2-7
TGCGCCAGCAGCTGGACAGGTCCCTACGAGCAGTACTTC
CASSWTGPYEQYF
>TRBV5-1|NA|many|TRBJ1-2
TGCGCCAGCAGCCCGAGTTCTCCCTATGGCTACACCTTC
CASSPSSPYGYTF
>TRBV20-1|TRBD1|many|TRBJ1-6
TGCAGTGCCCGCCCCACAGGGGAGGTTTCACCCCTCCACTTT
CSARPTGEVSPLHF
>TRBV14|TRBD2|NA|TRBJ2-7
TGTGCCAGCAGCGAAGGACTAGCGGGACCCTACGAGCAGTACTTC
CASSEGLAGPYEQYF
>TRBV18|NA|NA|TRBJ1-2
TGTGCCAGCTCACCAAACGCAGGGGCGGGCTACACCTTC
CASSPNAGAGYTF
>TRBV7-7|NA|few|TRBJ2-3
TGTGCCAGCAGCACGGGATTCACAGATACGCAGTATTTT
CASSTGFTDTQYF
>TRBV5-1|TRBD1|NA|TRBJ1-3
TGCGCCAGCAGCTCGGGACAGGGCGGAAACACCATATATTTT
CASSSGQGGNTIYF
>TRBV14|NA|few|TRBJ1-2
TGTGCCAGCAGCCCCCTCGAAGGGGGGAACGGCTACACCTTC
CASSPLEGGNGYTF
>TRBV12-3/TRBV12-4|TRBD2|many|TRBJ2-2
TGTGCCAGCAGTCCAAGAGGGACTAGCGTAAACACCGGGGAGCTGTTTTTT
CASSPRGTSVNTGELFF
>TRBV5-1|NA|NA|TRBJ1-3
TGCGCCAGCACCCTCGGGACGCCAGCCGGGGACACCATATATTTT
CASTLGTPAGDTIYF
>TRBV30|TRBD1|NA|TRBJ1-2
TGTGCCTGGAGTCTAGGGGGACAGGGTTTGGGCTATGGCCACACCTTC
CAWSLGGQGLGYGHTF
>TRBV9|TRBD2|few|TRBJ2-1
TGTGCCAGCAGCGTAGTAGCTAGCGGGACGCATGAGCAGTTCTTC
CASSVVASGTHEQFF
>TRBV6-5|NA|few|TRBJ2-7
TGTGCCAGCAGTTACTCGCAGGGGGGACCCTACGAGCAGTACTTC
CASSYSQGGPYEQYF
>TRBV4-1|TRBD1|NA|TRBJ1-3
TGCGCCAGCAGCCCTATAACGGGACAGGGTTACGGAAACACCATATATTTT
CASSPITGQGYGNTIYF
>TRBV25-1|TRBD1|few|TRBJ2-2
TGTGCCAGCAGAGGACAGGGAGGCACCGGGGAGCTGTTTTTT
CASRGQGGTGELFF
>TRBV6-2/TRBV6-3|NA|few|TRBJ2-1
TGTGCCAGCATAGGGGGGCGCGGTCGTAGTGAGCAGTTCTTC
CASIGGRGRSEQFF
>TRBV19|NA|NA|TRBJ2-2
TGTGCCAGTAGTCCGAGCTCCTGGGGCACCGGGGAGCTGTTTTTT
CASSPSSWGTGELFF
>TRBV20-1|TRBD2|few|TRBJ2-1
TGCAGTGCTAGCCAGAAAGCGGGGTACAATGAGCAGTTCTTC
CSASQKAGYNEQFF
>TRBV6-2/TRBV6-3|TRBD1|few|TRBJ2-2
TGTGCCAGCAGTCCACCGGGACAGCCTGACACCGGGGAGCTGTTTTTT
CASSPPGQPDTGELFF
>TRBV20-1|TRBD2|NA|TRBJ2-7
TGCAGTGCTCTTTATATGCGGGAGGTTTCCTACGAGCAGTACTTC
CSALYMREVSYEQYF
>TRBV25-1|NA|few|TRBJ2-2
TGTGCCAGCAGTGAATTAGGATTCGTGCAGAACACCGGGGAGCTGTTTTTT
CASSELGFVQNTGELFF
>TRBV12-3/TRBV12-4|NA|many|TRBJ1-3
TGTGCCAGCAGCTTAGGGCGGAGCTCTGGAAACACCATATATTTT
CASSLGRSSGNTIYF
>TRBV20-1|NA|NA|TRBJ2-5
TGCAGTGCTAGGGCGCTAGCGACAGTCCAAGAGACCCAGTACTTC
CSARALATVQETQYF
>TRBV6-1|NA|NA|TRBJ1-1
TGTGCCAGACTTGAGCCCGGGTCGTGGAACACTGAAGCTTTCTTT
CARLEPGSWNTEAFF
>TRBV5-1|TRBD2|NA|TRBJ2-6
TGCGCCAGCAGCTTGGAAGCGGGATCTGGGGCCAACGTCCTGACTTTC
CASSLEAGSGANVLTF
>TRBV20-1|NA|few|TRBJ2-7
TGCAGTGCGTTAGCGGTTACTCGCTACGAGCAGTACTTC
CSALAVTRYEQYF
>TRBV3-1|NA|NA|TRBJ1-2
TGTGCCAGCAGCCAAGATCTGGGGGTTGCAGCTACCTATGGCTACACCTTC
CASSQDLGVAATYGYTF
>TRBV7-3|TRBD2|NA|TRBJ2-3
TGTGCCAGCAGCTTAAATGTAGCGGGGGCAGATACGCAGTATTTT
CASSLNVAGADTQYF
>TRBV7-6|NA|many|TRBJ1-4
TGTGCCAGCAGCTTTTTGGGGGGCGATGAAAAACTGTTTTTT
CASSFLGGDEKLFF
>TRBV5-1|TRBD1|NA|TRBJ1-2
TGCGCCAGCAGCAATAGGACAGGGGGCGTTGGCTACACCTTC
CASSNRTGGVGYTF